The present T cell receptor beta chain was sequenced within a study of siplizumab effects on memory and regulatory T cells. Study-level points and caveats: Memory cells that were CD4+ and unstimulated gave rise to alloreactive sequences, which siplizumab significantly reduced. Tregs that proliferated in siplizumab cultures did not have their suppressive function confirmed.

The protocol was immunoSEQ multiplex PCR, while the TCRdb copy is restricted to in-frame clones and leaves out a portion. This sample carries approximately 100,000 clones, 75% to 95% of them seen once, and the ten largest clones take roughly 2.7%. V lost 2 bases and J 0 bases, leaving 8 bases between the germline ends. CDR1 and CDR2 from the germline V gene are MNHEY and SVGAGI. This CDR3 has 15 amino acids. Concerning this clone: The antigen is not known.

This sequence originates from a human donor in good health. Some clones in this sample may be carry-over from other donors' samples. The chain uses TRBV6-5 and TRBJ1-5; D unclear. The specimen was CD4+ T cells sorted from blood. This CDR3 is CASSYDGDSNQPQHF. DNA of the CDR3: TGTGCCAGCAGTTACGACGGTGATAGCAATCAGCCCCAGCATTTT.